Below are 32 T cell receptor beta chains sequenced from a single sample in a study of T cells in tuberculosis. The assay was immunoSEQ multiplex PCR, and TCRdb's table has in-frame clones only and misses some. Of 37,000 or so clones listed, 90% to 95% are singletons. The sample comprised PBMCs. The receptors stem from a donor between 5 and 29 years old with latent tuberculosis or without tuberculosis infection. Some clones in this sample may be carry-over from other donors' samples.

The chain combines TRBV19 with TRBJ1-3, with 11 positions matching TRBD1. The CDR3 consists of 19 residues. V lost 0 bases, J lost 3 bases, and 10 bases stayed unmatched. Germline V CDR1 and CDR2: LNHDA, SQIVND (reference sequence). In DNA, the CDR3 is TGTGCCAGTAGTATAGATCGTCTTGGACAGGGGGCTTATGGAAACACCATATATTTT. It specifies CASSIDRLGQGAYGNTIYF.

This clone was counted a single time. The chain combines TRBV7-9 with TRBJ2-2; 9 bases agree with TRBD2. The V segment lost 3 bases and the J segment 5 bases; nucleotides outside the gene matches: 4. Germline CDR1 and CDR2: SEHNR and FQNEAQ (reference sequence). The CDR3 sequence is 15 residues long. The CDR3 loop is CASSLGLAETGELFF. The CDR3 DNA reads TGTGCCAGCAGCTTGGGACTAGCAGAGACCGGGGAGCTGTTTTTT.

The rearrangement links TRBV25-1 to TRBJ1-5; the match to TRBD1 covers 8 bases. The V gene end was trimmed by 2 bases and the J gene end by 7 bases; junction bases not matched to a gene: 16. CDR1 and CDR2 (germline): MGHDK, SYGVNS. The CDR3 totals 18 residues. This CDR3 reads CASSEPFPAGGAEQPQHF. CDR3 bases: TGTGCCAGCAGTGAACCTTTTCCAGCAGGGGGCGCGGAACAGCCCCAGCATTTT.

This clone is a singleton in its sample. The chain uses TRBV18 and TRBJ2-5; 7 nucleotides match TRBD1. CDR1 and CDR2 from the germline V gene are KGHSH and LQKENI. J was trimmed by 2 bases and V by 6 bases; bases with no gene match: 6. This CDR3 region has 14 residues. CDR3 sequence (DNA): TGTGCCAGCTCGACCGGGACAGTTCAAGAGACCCAGTACTTC. It specifies CASSTGTVQETQYF.

This chain joins TRBV6-5 and TRBJ2-7; TRBD1 might be the D (5 bases). The CDR3 has 13 amino acids. V lost 2 bases and J lost 2, with 7 bases in between. The germline gives CDR1 MNHEY, CDR2 SVGAGI. CDR3 nucleotide sequence: TGTGCCAGCAGTTACGGCAGGGCCTACGAGCAGTACTTC. Protein: CASSYGRAYEQYF.

This chain joins TRBV2 and TRBJ2-7; 7 bases align to TRBD1. V lost 3 bases to trimming and J lost 6 bases; unmatched junction nucleotides: 8. The CDR3 runs 14 residues. Germline CDR1 is SNHLY and CDR2 is FYNNEI. The CDR3 DNA reads TGTGCCAGCAGTGATTTGAGGGGGCTCTTCGAGCAGTACGTC. It specifies CASSDLRGLFEQYV.

In its sample, this clone was seen once. The genes are TRBV7-6 and TRBJ2-5; D unclear. The V gene lost 5 bases and the J gene lost 3 bases, with 4 bases spanning the gap. This CDR3 comprises 11 residues. Germline CDR1 SGHVS, CDR2 FNYEAQ. As DNA, the CDR3 is TGTGCCAGCAGCGCGAAAGAGACCCAGTACTTC. It encodes CASSAKETQYF.

The rearrangement joins TRBV4-2 to TRBJ2-3, with D possibly TRBD2 on 5 matching bases. V was clipped by 0 bases and J by 10 bases, with 11 bases between them. This CDR3 region has 13 residues. Germline CDR1 reads LGHNA; CDR2 reads YNFKEQ. The CDR3, as DNA: TGTGCCAGCAGCCAAGATCCCGGGGATGCGCAGTATTTT. It translates to CASSQDPGDAQYF.

This clone is medium-sized within its sample. The V gene is TRBV2, the J gene TRBJ2-3, with TRBD2 matching over 11 bases. The CDR3 spans 17 residues. V trimming: 1 base; J trimming: 3 bases; junction bases outside the gene matches: 6. In germline, CDR1 is SNHLY, CDR2 FYNNEI. DNA of the CDR3: TGTGCCAGCAGTGAAGACCCGGCTAGCGGGGGGACAGATACGCAGTATTTT. Protein: CASSEDPASGGTDTQYF.

The genes are TRBV27 and TRBJ2-7; 7 bases map to TRBD1. V gave up 3 bases and J gave up 12 bases; unmatched junction bases: 11. The CDR3 length is 13 residues. Germline values: CDR1 MNHEY, CDR2 SMNVEV (reference sequence). The CDR3 DNA is TGTGCCAGCAGTTTGGCAGGGGGTATGTCTTTGTACTTC. It specifies CASSLAGGMSLYF.

The V gene is TRBV9, the J gene TRBJ2-5; weak D call: TRBD1 (5 bases). Germline CDR1 and CDR2: SGDLS and YYNGEE. V lost 1 base to trimming and J lost 5 bases, with 15 bases between them. The CDR3 consists of 15 residues. CDR3 amino acids: CASSVSVSSGETQYF. CDR3 nucleotides: TGTGCCAGCAGCGTAAGCGTCTCCTCAGGGGAGACCCAGTACTTC.

This chain joins TRBV6-9 and TRBJ2-7; D perhaps matches TRBD1 (7 bases). Germline-derived CDR1 and CDR2 are MNHGY and SVAAGI. V lost 4 bases and J 0 bases, leaving 10 bases between the germline ends. The CDR3 spans 14 residues. The CDR3 spells CASSLEGASYEQYF. The DNA of the CDR3 is TGTGCCAGCAGTTTGGAGGGGGCCTCCTACGAGCAGTACTTC.

This clone was seen once. The CDR3 spells CASSHRDFLGGDSPLHF. The DNA for the CDR3 is TGCGCCAGCAGCCACCGGGACTTCCTGGGGGGTGATTCACCCCTCCACTTT. The V gene is TRBV4-3, the J gene TRBJ1-6, with TRBD1 as a possible D gene (5 bases). Trimming removed 3 bases at V and 8 bases at J, with 20 bases between. Per germline, CDR1 LGHNA and CDR2 YSLEER. There are 17 residues in the CDR3.

This chain links TRBV5-1 with TRBJ2-7, with D possibly TRBD1 on 6 matching bases. This CDR3 contains 13 residues. Trimming took 1 base from V and 5 from J, leaving 10 bases between them. Germline assignment: CDR1 SGHRS and CDR2 YFSETQ. This chain's CDR3 is CASSLTGSNEQYF. Here the CDR3 DNA reads TGCGCCAGCAGCTTGACAGGGTCCAACGAGCAGTACTTC. Looking up the rest from reference TRBV5-1 and TRBJ2-7 gives the full variable domain: KAGVTQTPRYLIKTRGQQVTLSCSPISGHRSVSWYQQTPGQGLQFLFEYFSETQRNKGNFPGRFSGRQFSNSRSEMNVSTLELGDSALYLCASSLTGSNEQYFGPGTRLTVT.

V and J are TRBV7-8 and TRBJ1-1; possible D gene TRBD1, 5 bases. The CDR3 loop spans 13 amino acids. The germline gives CDR1 SGHVS, CDR2 FQNEAQ. V lost 6 bases and J lost 1, with 9 bases in between. The CDR3 protein is CASSSDRNTEAFF. The CDR3 coding sequence is TGTGCCAGCAGTTCTGACAGGAACACTGAAGCTTTCTTT.

CDR3 in amino acids: CATSRALAGGYSYEQYF. CDR3 coding DNA: TGTGCCACCAGCAGAGCCCTAGCGGGGGGTTACTCCTACGAGCAGTACTTC. The V gene is TRBV15, the J gene TRBJ2-7; 11 bases fit TRBD2. Trimming removed 1 base from V and 0 bases from J; junction bases left unmatched: 5. The V gene's germline CDR1 is LNHNV and CDR2 YYDKDF (reference sequence). This CDR3 has 17 residues.

The chain recombines TRBV11-2 with TRBJ2-3; a weak D match, TRBD1 (5 bases). The CDR3 has 15 amino acids. Trimming pared 3 bases from V and 4 bases from J, leaving 14 bases between. Looked up from germline, CDR1 is SGHAT and CDR2 is FQNNGV. Here the CDR3 reads CASSFRGRVADTQYF. CDR3 DNA sequence: TGTGCCAGCAGCTTCCGCGGCAGGGTCGCAGATACGCAGTATTTT.

The chain is built from TRBV7-9 and TRBJ1-2; 8 bases are shared with TRBD1. This CDR3 is built from 19 residues. Germline assignment: CDR1 SEHNR and CDR2 FQNEAQ (reference sequence). V shed 0 bases and J 2 bases; nucleotides not matched to a gene: 14. This CDR3 reads CASSLAIGLGDRSNYGYTF. The CDR3, as DNA: TGTGCCAGCAGCTTAGCGATTGGATTGGGGGACAGGTCCAACTATGGCTACACCTTC.

This clone appeared once. The rearrangement links TRBV7-8 to TRBJ2-3; D gene uncertain. The CDR3 sequence is 11 residues long. Germline V gives CDR1 SGHVS, CDR2 FQNEAQ. Trimming cost V 5 bases and J 3 bases, with 3 bases left between them. The CDR3 spells CASSQTDTQYF. In DNA form, the CDR3 reads TGTGCCAGCAGCCAGACAGATACGCAGTATTTT.

This clone appeared a single time. The rearrangement links TRBV29-1 to TRBJ1-1, with TRBD1 identical over 8 bases. This CDR3 is built from 13 residues. Germline V lookup: CDR1 SQVTM, CDR2 ANQGSEA. After removal of 5 bases from V and 1 base from J, the junction contained 3 bases not matched to a gene. The CDR3 DNA follows: TGCAGCGTTCGGACAGGGCCGAACACTGAAGCTTTCTTT. It translates to CSVRTGPNTEAFF.

The CDR3 region has the DNA TGTGCCTGGAGTAGGGGGTTGAGCACAGATACGCAGTATTTT. Its protein is CAWSRGLSTDTQYF. V is TRBV30 and J is TRBJ2-3; tentative D call: TRBD1 (6 bases). Trimming left V 2 bases short and J 0 bases short, with 9 bases between. The germline V gene has CDR1 GTSNPN and CDR2 SVGIG (reference sequence). This CDR3 is built from 14 residues.

In nucleotides, the CDR3 is TGTGCCAGCAGCCCGGGACAGGGGAGGGAGGATGAGCAGTTCTTC. It specifies CASSPGQGREDEQFF. The chain employs TRBV6-5 and TRBJ2-1, with TRBD1 identical over 10 bases. The CDR3 totals 15 residues. V trimming: 6 bases; J trimming: 8 bases; junction bases outside the gene matches: 10. Germline CDR1 reads MNHEY; CDR2 reads SVGAGI.

CDR3 in amino acids: CASRPSGWGEKNTEAFF. The CDR3 DNA is TGTGCCAGCCGACCCTCAGGTTGGGGGGAGAAGAACACTGAAGCTTTCTTT. V gene TRBV11-2 combines with J gene TRBJ1-1; D may be TRBD1 (5 bases). There are 17 residues in the CDR3. Germline CDR1 reads SGHAT; CDR2 reads FQNNGV. Trimming took 8 bases from V and 1 from J, leaving 23 bases between them.

The chain employs TRBV6-1 and TRBJ2-1, with 8 positions matching TRBD1. Per the germline V gene, CDR1 is MNHNS and CDR2 is SASEGT. The J segment lost 7 bases and the V segment lost 2 bases, leaving 4 bases of the junction unmatched. CDR3 size: 14 residues. The CDR3, as DNA: TGTGCCAGCAGTGAAATGGACAGGGTGAATGAGCAGTTCTTC. It is translated as CASSEMDRVNEQFF.

This chain connects TRBV4-3 to TRBJ1-1; D is possibly TRBD1 (6 bases). Germline lookup yields CDR1 LGHNA and CDR2 YSLEER. The CDR3 spans 13 residues. V was cut by 2 bases and J by 5 bases, with 9 bases left in between. CDR3 in DNA: TGCGCCAGCAGCCAACAGGGGATTACTGAAGCTTTCTTT. Residues: CASSQQGITEAFF.

This clone appeared once. The chain combines TRBV5-4 with TRBJ1-3, with a possible D match to TRBD1 (5 bases). Trimming cost V 6 bases and J 2 bases, with 15 bases left between them. CDR3 length: 15 residues. Germline V CDR1 and CDR2: SGHNT, YYREEE (reference sequence). Written as DNA, the CDR3 is TGTGCCAGCACCCTGGGGGGGGTGGCTGGAAACACCATATATTTT. It specifies CASTLGGVAGNTIYF.

This rearrangement joins TRBV7-8 to TRBJ1-6, with TRBD1 as a possible D gene (6 bases). This CDR3 is 15 amino acids long. Germline assignment: CDR1 SGHVS and CDR2 FQNEAQ. Trimming shortened V by 4 bases and J by 7 bases, and 14 bases separated the two germline ends. The CDR3 coding sequence is TGTGCCAGCAGCTGGGGAGGGGGGCTAAATTCACCCCTCCACTTT. Translated: CASSWGGGLNSPLHF.

The chain carries TRBV2 and TRBJ2-7; 12 bases agree with TRBD2. CDR3 size: 14 residues. Germline CDR1 is SNHLY and CDR2 is FYNNEI. With V trimmed by 7 bases and J by 6 bases, 7 bases remained unmatched. CDR3 nucleotides: TGTGCCAGCAAAAGTCTAGCGGGGGGGCCCGAGCAGTACGTC. It yields the protein CASKSLAGGPEQYV.

V is TRBV6-5 and J is TRBJ2-1; the D gene is possibly TRBD1 (6 bases). This CDR3 contains 15 residues. V lost 2 bases and J 2 bases, leaving 10 bases between the germline ends. Germline V gene sequence: CDR1 MNHEY, CDR2 SVGAGI. The CDR3 region is CASSYGGSTYNEQFF. The CDR3 region has the DNA TGTGCCAGCAGTTACGGGGGCAGTACCTACAATGAGCAGTTCTTC.

The CDR3: CASSQDRNTEAFF. CDR3 nucleotide sequence: TGCGCCAGCAGCCAAGACAGGAACACTGAAGCTTTCTTT. This sequence joins TRBV4-1 and TRBJ1-1, with D uncertain. The V end lost 0 bases, the J end lost 1 base, and 3 bases lay between the germline ends. The CDR3 consists of 13 residues. Germline V CDR1 and CDR2: MGHRA, YSYEKL.

The chain combines TRBV21-1 with TRBJ2-7; the table's D call, TRBD1, has no DNA check behind it. TRBV21-1 is a listed pseudogene. The CDR3 has 16 residues. For the CDR3, the DNA is TGTGCCAGCAGCAAAGCGCTTTTAACAGGGATGTGCGAGCAGTACGTC. Protein: CASSKALLTGMCEQYV.

The V gene is TRBV5-1, the J gene TRBJ2-3; TRBD1 matches 9 bases. From germline, CDR1 is SGHRS and CDR2 YFSETQ. After removal of 3 bases from V and 3 bases from J, the junction contained 5 bases not matched to a gene. CDR3 size: 15 residues. CDR3 DNA: TGCGCCAGCAGCTCGGGACAGGGTGGGACAGATACGCAGTATTTT. Translating it yields CASSSGQGGTDTQYF.